This note documents a single T cell receptor (beta chain) sequence. The antigen is unknown. This sample was included in a study of identifying expanded T cells in peripheral blood. Broader study findings: Approximately two-week clone count variance significantly increased as total template count grew. Over approximately two and four weeks, about 15 and 19 clones changed, versus around 1.2 between replicates.

Assay used: immunoSEQ multiplex PCR; TCRdb lists only in-frame clones, some missing. In the table there are about 85,000 clones, around 90% of which are singletons. No infections or other immune events were documented during collection. V lost 4 bases, J lost 4 bases, and 12 bases lay in between. The germline gives CDR1 SGHTA, CDR2 FQGNSA. The CDR3 runs 14 residues. This receptor was taken from a person aged 18 to 70 in good health. The rearrangement links TRBV7-2 to TRBJ2-3, with D hard to call. Sequencing was carried out using blood. Here the CDR3 DNA reads TGTGCCAGCAGCTCCTATCGCGGTCCAGATACGCAGTATTTT. Amino acid sequence: CASSSYRGPDTQYF.